This entry is about one T cell receptor beta chain. This entry is derived from a study of blood T cell repertoires in COVID-19. Study as a whole: Collection of acute and convalescent COVID-19 samples took place in the United States, Italy and Spain. T cells, B-cell-depleted T cells, or PBMCs provided the cDNA or gDNA that served as material.

The CDR3 loop spans 13 amino acids. Germline CDR1 reads MNHEY; CDR2 reads SVGAGI. Deletions cut 1 base from V and 8 bases from J, with 9 bases between. Original handling: How many nucleated cells were present was estimated from reference gene primer amplification. Produced via immunoSEQ multiplex PCR; TCRdb's table is partial and in-frame only. V, J and clone size reflect that table, while D and trimming were determined from the DNA. The sample carries 180,000 or so clones, roughly 88% recorded once. This receptor was obtained from a woman at least 80 years old with acute or convalescent COVID-19. The specimen sequenced was peripheral blood. The chain is built from TRBV6-5 and TRBJ2-1; TRBD2 might be the D (5 bases). The CDR3 loop is CASSYLPGDEQFF. The CDR3 nucleotides are TGTGCCAGCAGTTACTTACCCGGGGATGAGCAGTTCTTC.